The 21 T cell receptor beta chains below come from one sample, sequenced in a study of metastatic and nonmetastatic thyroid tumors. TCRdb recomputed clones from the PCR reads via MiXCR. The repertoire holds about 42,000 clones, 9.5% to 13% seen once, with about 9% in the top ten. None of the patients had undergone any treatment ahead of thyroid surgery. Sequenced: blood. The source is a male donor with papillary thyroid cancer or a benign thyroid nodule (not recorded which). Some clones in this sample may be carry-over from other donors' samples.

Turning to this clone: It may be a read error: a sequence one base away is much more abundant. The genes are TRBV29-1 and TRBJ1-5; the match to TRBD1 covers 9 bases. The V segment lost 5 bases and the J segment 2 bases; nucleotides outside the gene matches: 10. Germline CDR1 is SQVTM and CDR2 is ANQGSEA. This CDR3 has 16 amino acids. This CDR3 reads CSVSGTGIGGNQPQHF. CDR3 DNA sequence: TGCAGCGTTTCGGGGACAGGGATTGGAGGCAATCAGCCCCAGCATTTT.

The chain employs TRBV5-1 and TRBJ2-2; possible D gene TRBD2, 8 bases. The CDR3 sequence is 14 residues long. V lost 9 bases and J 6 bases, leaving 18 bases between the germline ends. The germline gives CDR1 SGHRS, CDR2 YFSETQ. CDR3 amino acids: CATTGGGPPGELFF. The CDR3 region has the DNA TGCGCCACCACGGGAGGGGGCCCCCCCGGGGAGCTGTTTTTT.

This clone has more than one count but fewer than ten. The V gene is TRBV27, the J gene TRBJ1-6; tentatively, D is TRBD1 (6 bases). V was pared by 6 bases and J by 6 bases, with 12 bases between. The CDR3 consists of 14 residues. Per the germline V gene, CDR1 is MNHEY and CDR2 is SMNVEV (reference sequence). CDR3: CASRLQGGNSPLHF. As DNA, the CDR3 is TGTGCCAGCAGGCTACAGGGAGGTAATTCACCCCTCCACTTT.

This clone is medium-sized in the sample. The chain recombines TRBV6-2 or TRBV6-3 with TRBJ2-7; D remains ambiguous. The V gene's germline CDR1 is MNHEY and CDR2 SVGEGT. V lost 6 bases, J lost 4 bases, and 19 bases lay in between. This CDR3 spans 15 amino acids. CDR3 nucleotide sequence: TGTGCCAGCAGCCGGATACAGTCCCATCCATACGAGCAGTACTTC. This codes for CASSRIQSHPYEQYF.

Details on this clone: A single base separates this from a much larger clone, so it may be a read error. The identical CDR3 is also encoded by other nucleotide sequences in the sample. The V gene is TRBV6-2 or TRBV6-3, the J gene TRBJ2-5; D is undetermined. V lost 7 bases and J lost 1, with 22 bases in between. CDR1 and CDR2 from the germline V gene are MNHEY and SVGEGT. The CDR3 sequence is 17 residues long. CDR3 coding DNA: TGTGCCAGCACCGCTCCAAGAGCAGCTGGGCCCCAAGAGACCCAGTACTTC. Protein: CASTAPRAAGPQETQYF.

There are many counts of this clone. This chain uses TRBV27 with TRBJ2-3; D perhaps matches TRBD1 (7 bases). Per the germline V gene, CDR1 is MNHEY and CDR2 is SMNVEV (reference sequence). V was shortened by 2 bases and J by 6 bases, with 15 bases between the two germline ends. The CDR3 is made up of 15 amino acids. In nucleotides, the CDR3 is TGTGCCAGCAGTTTAGGGGCGGGACAGCCGGATACGCAGTATTTT. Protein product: CASSLGAGQPDTQYF.

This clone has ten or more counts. DNA for the CDR3: TGTGCCAGCGCCTCCGCGGGTACCTCCTACGAGCAGTACTTC. Encoded protein: CASASAGTSYEQYF. The V gene is TRBV28, the J gene TRBJ2-7, with D possibly matching TRBD2 (5 bases). Trimming took off 8 bases at V and 0 bases at J, with 14 bases between the two ends. The CDR3 is 14 amino acids. Germline V CDR1 and CDR2: MDHEN, SYDVKM.

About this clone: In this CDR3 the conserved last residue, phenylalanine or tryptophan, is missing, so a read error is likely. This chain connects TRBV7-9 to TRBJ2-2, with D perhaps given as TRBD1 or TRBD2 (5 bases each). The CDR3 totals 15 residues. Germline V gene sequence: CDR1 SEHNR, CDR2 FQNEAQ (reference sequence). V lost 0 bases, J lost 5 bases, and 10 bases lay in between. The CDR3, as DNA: TGTGCCAGCAGCTTAGCGTCAGGGAGAACCGGGGAGCTGTTTGTT. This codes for CASSLASGRTGELFV.

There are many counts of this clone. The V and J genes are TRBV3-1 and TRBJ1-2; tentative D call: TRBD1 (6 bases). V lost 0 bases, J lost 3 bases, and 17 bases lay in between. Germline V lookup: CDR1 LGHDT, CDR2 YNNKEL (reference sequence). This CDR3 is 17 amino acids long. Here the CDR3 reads CASSQDLVAGADYGYTF. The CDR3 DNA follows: TGTGCCAGCAGCCAAGATCTAGTGGCAGGGGCAGACTATGGCTACACCTTC.

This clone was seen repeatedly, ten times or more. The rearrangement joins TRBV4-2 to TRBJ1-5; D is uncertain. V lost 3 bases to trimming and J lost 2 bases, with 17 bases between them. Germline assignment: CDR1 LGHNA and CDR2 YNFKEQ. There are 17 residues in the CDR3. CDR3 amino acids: CASSQDSLASGNQPQHF. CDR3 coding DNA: TGTGCCAGCAGCCAGGATAGTTTGGCTTCGGGCAATCAGCCCCAGCATTTT.

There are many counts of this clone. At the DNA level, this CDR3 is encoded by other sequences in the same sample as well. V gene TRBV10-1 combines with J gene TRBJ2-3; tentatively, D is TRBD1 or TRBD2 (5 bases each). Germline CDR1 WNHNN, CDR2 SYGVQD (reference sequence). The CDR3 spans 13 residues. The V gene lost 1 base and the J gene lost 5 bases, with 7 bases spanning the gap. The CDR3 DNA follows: TGCGCCAGCAGTGAGTTGGGGGTAGATACGCAGTATTTT. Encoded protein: CASSELGVDTQYF.

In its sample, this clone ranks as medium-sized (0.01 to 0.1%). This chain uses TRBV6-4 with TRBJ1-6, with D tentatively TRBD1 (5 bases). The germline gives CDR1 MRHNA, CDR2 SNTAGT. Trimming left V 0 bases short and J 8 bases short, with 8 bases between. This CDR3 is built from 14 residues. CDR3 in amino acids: CASSDSRGDSPLHF. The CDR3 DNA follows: TGTGCCAGCAGTGACTCTCGGGGGGATTCACCCCTCCACTTT.

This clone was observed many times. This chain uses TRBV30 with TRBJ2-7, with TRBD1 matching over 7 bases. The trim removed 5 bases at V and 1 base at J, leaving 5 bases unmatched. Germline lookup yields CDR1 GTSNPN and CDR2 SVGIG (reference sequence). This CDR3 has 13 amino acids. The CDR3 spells CAWATGDSYEQYF. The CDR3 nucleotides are TGTGCCTGGGCAACAGGGGATTCCTACGAGCAGTACTTC.

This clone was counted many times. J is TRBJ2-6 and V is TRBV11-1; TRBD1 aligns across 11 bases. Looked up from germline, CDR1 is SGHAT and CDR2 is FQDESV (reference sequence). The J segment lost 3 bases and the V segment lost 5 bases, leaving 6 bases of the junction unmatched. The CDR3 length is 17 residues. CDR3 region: CASSPGTGGGGANVLTF. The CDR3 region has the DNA TGTGCCAGCAGCCCCGGGACAGGGGGAGGTGGGGCCAACGTCCTGACTTTC.

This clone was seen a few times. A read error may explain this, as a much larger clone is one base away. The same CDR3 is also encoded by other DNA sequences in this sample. The CDR3 DNA follows: TGCGCCAGCAGCCAAGGCTCAGGTATCCTGTCCGGGGAGCTGTTTTTT. This gives the protein CASSQGSGILSGELFF. The chain combines TRBV4-3 with TRBJ2-2; D is uncertain. The CDR3 spans 16 residues. Trimming took 1 base from V and 6 from J, leaving 15 bases between them. CDR1 LGHNA and CDR2 YSLEER come from the germline V gene.

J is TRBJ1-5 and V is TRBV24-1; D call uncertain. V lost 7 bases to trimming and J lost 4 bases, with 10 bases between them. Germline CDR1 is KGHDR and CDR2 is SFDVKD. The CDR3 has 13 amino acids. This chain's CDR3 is CATSYDFNQPQHF. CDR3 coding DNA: TGTGCCACCAGCTATGACTTTAATCAGCCCCAGCATTTT.

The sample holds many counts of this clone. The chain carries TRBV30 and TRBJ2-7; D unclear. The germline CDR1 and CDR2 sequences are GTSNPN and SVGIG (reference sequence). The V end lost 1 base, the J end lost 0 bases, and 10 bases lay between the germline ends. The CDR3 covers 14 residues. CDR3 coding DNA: TGTGCCTGGAGTGACCCCGGAAGCTCCTACGAGCAGTACTTC. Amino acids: CAWSDPGSSYEQYF.

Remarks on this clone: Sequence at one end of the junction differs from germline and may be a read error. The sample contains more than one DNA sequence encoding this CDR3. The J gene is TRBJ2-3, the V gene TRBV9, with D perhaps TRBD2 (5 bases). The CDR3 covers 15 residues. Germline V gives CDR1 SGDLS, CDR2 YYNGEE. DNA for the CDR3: TGTGCCAGCAGCGTAGATCCTTCTAGCACTGATACGCAGTATTTT. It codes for CASSVDPSSTDTQYF. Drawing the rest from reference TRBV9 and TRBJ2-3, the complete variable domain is DSGVTQTPKHLITATGQRVTLRCSPRSGDLSVYWYQQSLDQGLQFLIQYYNGEERAKGNILERFSAQQFPDLHSELNLSSLELGDSALYFCASSVDPSSTDTQYFGPGTRLTVL.

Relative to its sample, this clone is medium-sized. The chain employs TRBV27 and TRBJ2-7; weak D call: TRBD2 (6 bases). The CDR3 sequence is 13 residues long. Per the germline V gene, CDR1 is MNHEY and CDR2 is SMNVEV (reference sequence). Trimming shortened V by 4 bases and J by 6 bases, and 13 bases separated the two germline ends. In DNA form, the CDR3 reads TGTGCCAGCAGTTGGGGAGGAGTCCGCGAGCAGTACTTC. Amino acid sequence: CASSWGGVREQYF.

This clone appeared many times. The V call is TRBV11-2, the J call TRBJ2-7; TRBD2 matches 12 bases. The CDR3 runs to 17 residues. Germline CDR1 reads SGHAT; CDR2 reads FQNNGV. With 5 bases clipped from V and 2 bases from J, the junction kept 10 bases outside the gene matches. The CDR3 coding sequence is TGTGCCAGCAGCGTCACGACTAGCGGGGGATCCCCCTACGAGCAGTACTTC. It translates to CASSVTTSGGSPYEQYF.

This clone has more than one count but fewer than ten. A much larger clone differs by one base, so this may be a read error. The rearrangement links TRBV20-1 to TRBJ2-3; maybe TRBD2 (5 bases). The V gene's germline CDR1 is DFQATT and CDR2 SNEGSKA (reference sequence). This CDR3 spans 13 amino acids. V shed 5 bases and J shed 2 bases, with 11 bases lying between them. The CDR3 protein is CSAGGENTDTQYF. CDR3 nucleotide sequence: TGCAGTGCTGGAGGCGAGAACACAGATACGCAGTATTTT.